This T cell receptor (beta chain) is drawn from a study of control samples from healthy donors and cancer patients. CDR3 length: 15 residues. The germline V gene encodes CDR1 MNHNY and CDR2 SVGAGI (reference sequence). Trimming shortened V by 6 bases and J by 0 bases, and 15 bases separated the two germline ends. Assay used: immunoSEQ multiplex PCR; TCRdb lists only in-frame clones, some missing. The sample lists about 94,000 clones, around nine tenths seen once, with about 4% in the top ten. The sequence came from a young woman in good health. Sequenced input: blood. V usage is TRBV6-6 and J usage is TRBJ2-7; a possible D gene is TRBD1 (6 bases). CDR3 sequence: CASRRTGTTSYEQYF. DNA of the CDR3: TGTGCCAGCAGGCGAACCGGGACAACCTCCTACGAGCAGTACTTC.